The rows below give T cell receptor beta chains drawn from one sample of a study of T-cell memory formation after mild COVID-19. MiXCR, run by TCRdb on the 5' RACE reads, gives a single entry per CDR3 protein. The sample holds some 290,000 distinct CDR3 sequences, around 16% seen once. The sample consisted of PBMCs or a T cell subset sorted from them (not recorded which). The origin of the receptors is a young man who had mild COVID-19 (a few samples of this study predate the infection). Cell type and time point are not known. Each CDR3 is given with its conserved first and last residue. D genes are given only for firm matches. The listing skips clone size in some rows; elsewhere it reads once, few, many or a size class.

j_call,d_call,v_call,clone_size,cdr3_nt,cdr3_aa
TRBJ2-5,TRBD1,TRBV12-3/TRBV12-4,NA,TGTGCCAGCAACCCGGGACAGGGGGCTGTTCAAGAGACCCAGTACTTC,CASNPGQGAVQETQYF
TRBJ1-5,NA,TRBV6-2/TRBV6-3,NA,TGTGCCAGCAGTTCTGCCGGGACGGACTATAGCAATCAGCCCCAGCATTTT,CASSSAGTDYSNQPQHF
TRBJ1-1,NA,TRBV7-2,few,TGTGCCAGCAGGGTGGGTCCGAACACTGAAGCTTTCTTT,CASRVGPNTEAFF
TRBJ1-4,NA,TRBV28,NA,TGTGCCAGCAGACCCACCAACCCAGGTGAAAAACTGTTTTTT,CASRPTNPGEKLFF
TRBJ2-2,NA,TRBV5-6,NA,TGTGCCAGCAGCTTACTAGCCGACACGAACACCGGGGAGCTGTTTTTT,CASSLLADTNTGELFF
TRBJ2-1,NA,TRBV11-2,NA,TGTGCCAGCAGCTCACTCGTTGAGGTATACAATGAGCAGTTCTTC,CASSSLVEVYNEQFF
TRBJ2-7,NA,TRBV2,few,TGTGCCAGCCTTACAGGGAGTACCTACGAGCAGTACTTC,CASLTGSTYEQYF
TRBJ2-3,TRBD1,TRBV5-1,NA,TGCGCCAGCAGCCTGACAGGGCCTAGCACAGATACGCAGTATTTT,CASSLTGPSTDTQYF
TRBJ1-6,NA,TRBV6-5,few,TGTGCCAGCAGTTCAGGGGCCCAATATAATTCACCCCTCCACTTT,CASSSGAQYNSPLHF
TRBJ1-2,NA,TRBV9,few,TGTGCCAGCAGCGTAGAGGCGGACATCCTATACGGCTACACCTTC,CASSVEADILYGYTF
TRBJ1-5,NA,TRBV25-1,few,TGTGCCAGCAGTGAATCGGGCCGGACCGCGCCCCAGCATTTT,CASSESGRTAPQHF
TRBJ2-7,NA,TRBV19,few,TGTGCCAGCAGGAGGGGAGGAGAGCAGTACTTC,CASRRGGEQYF
TRBJ2-1,NA,TRBV28,few,TGTGCCAGCAGTGCCGGGACCCATCGTATTGGGCAGTTCTTC,CASSAGTHRIGQFF
TRBJ2-7,NA,TRBV29-1,NA,TGCAGCGTGGAGTCGGGGGGCGGGTACGAGCAGTACTTC,CSVESGGGYEQYF
TRBJ1-1,NA,TRBV4-2,few,TGTGCCAGCAGCCAAGATCTTTACCCGAACACTGAAGCTTTCTTT,CASSQDLYPNTEAFF
TRBJ2-1,NA,TRBV4-2,few,TGTGCCAGCAGCCAATCAGCGGGAGACAGGGTTACCCACAATGAGCAGTTCTTC,CASSQSAGDRVTHNEQFF
TRBJ1-2,NA,TRBV19,NA,TGTGCCAGTAGTACAGGGACGTCCTTTGGTGGCTACACCTTC,CASSTGTSFGGYTF
TRBJ1-5,NA,TRBV11-2,few,TGTGCCAGCAGCCCCGCCCTTGGGGTCGGGCAGCCCCAGCATTTT,CASSPALGVGQPQHF
TRBJ2-3,NA,TRBV9,NA,TGTGCCAGCAGCGTAGTCCAGGGCGGGGGACAGACAGATACGCAGTATTTT,CASSVVQGGGQTDTQYF
TRBJ2-3,NA,TRBV5-6,NA,TGTGCCAGCAGCTTGAAAGGGGTTGATACGCAGTATTTT,CASSLKGVDTQYF
TRBJ2-4,NA,TRBV5-6,few,TGTGCCAGCAGCTTGACAGGGTCCCCTCAAAACATTCAGTACTTC,CASSLTGSPQNIQYF
TRBJ1-5,NA,TRBV20-1,NA,TGCAGTGCTAGAGAGACCAGTAGTAATCAGCCCCAGCATTTT,CSARETSSNQPQHF
TRBJ2-2,NA,TRBV7-9,many,TGTGCCAGCAGCCCGGTCCGGGGAAACACCGGGGAGCTGTTTTTT,CASSPVRGNTGELFF
TRBJ2-1,NA,TRBV7-6,few,TGTGCCAGCAGCTTAGCCCCCGCTAGCGATGAGCAGTTCTTC,CASSLAPASDEQFF
TRBJ2-7,NA,TRBV4-3,NA,TGCGCCAGCAGCCAAGATGTGAGAGCGGAGCTTTACGAGCAGTACTTC,CASSQDVRAELYEQYF
TRBJ2-3,NA,TRBV7-9,NA,TGTGCCAGCAGCTATTTAGTTGATACGCAGTATTTT,CASSYLVDTQYF
TRBJ1-4,TRBD1,TRBV28,NA,TGTGCCAGCAGCACCGGGACAGGGGGCCAAAAACTGTTTTTT,CASSTGTGGQKLFF
TRBJ1-1,NA,TRBV6-2/TRBV6-3,few,TGTGCCAGCAGACTCCGGGGGGGCACTGAAGCTTTCTTT,CASRLRGGTEAFF
TRBJ1-3,NA,TRBV18,few,TGTGCCAGCTCACCCGGTCGGTCTGGAAACACCATATATTTT,CASSPGRSGNTIYF
TRBJ1-1,NA,TRBV2,NA,TGTGCCAGCAATTCGGACAGAGGCACTGAAGCTTTCTTT,CASNSDRGTEAFF
TRBJ1-3,NA,TRBV12-3/TRBV12-4,few,TGTGCCAGCACCCTCCGGATGGGGAGTGGAAACACCATATATTTT,CASTLRMGSGNTIYF
TRBJ2-3,NA,TRBV30,NA,TGTGCCTGGAGTCTCCGGGGGTCAGGTACGCAGTATTTT,CAWSLRGSGTQYF
TRBJ1-1,TRBD1,TRBV5-1,many,TGCGCCAGCAGCTCCGGGACAGAGGGGACTGAAGCTTTCTTT,CASSSGTEGTEAFF
TRBJ1-2,TRBD1,TRBV3-1,many,TGTGCCAGCAGCCAGTACAGGGGCACTAACTATGGCTACACCTTC,CASSQYRGTNYGYTF
TRBJ1-6,NA,TRBV20-1,NA,TGCAGTGCTAGAGGACAGGTTCAGGATTCACCCCTCCACTTT,CSARGQVQDSPLHF
TRBJ2-7,NA,TRBV7-8,few,TGTGCCAGCAACGTTGGGGAGGATTACTACGAGCAGTACTTC,CASNVGEDYYEQYF
TRBJ2-3,NA,TRBV5-4,few,TGTGCCAGCAGCTTAGGGAAAGCAGATACGCAGTATTTT,CASSLGKADTQYF
TRBJ2-1,NA,TRBV7-2,few,TGTGCCAGCAGCTTACGGACTGTTAATGAGCAGTTCTTC,CASSLRTVNEQFF
TRBJ2-2,TRBD2,TRBV12-3/TRBV12-4,NA,TGTGCCAGCATTCTCGGCCAGCGGGGGCCTAACACCGGGGAGCTGTTTTTT,CASILGQRGPNTGELFF
TRBJ2-5,TRBD2,TRBV7-9,NA,TGTGCCAGCAGCTTAGTTTCTAGCGGGGCGAAGACCCAGTACTTC,CASSLVSSGAKTQYF
TRBJ1-6,NA,TRBV5-6,few,TGTGCCAGCAGCTGGGGGGGTTCACCCCTCCACTTT,CASSWGGSPLHF
TRBJ2-6,TRBD2,TRBV7-3,few,TGTGCCAGCACCCCCGGACTAGCCTCTGGGGCCAACGTCCTGACTTTC,CASTPGLASGANVLTF
TRBJ1-6,TRBD1,TRBV4-1,NA,TGCGCCAGCAGCCAGGGGACAGCATCACCCCTCCACTTT,CASSQGTASPLHF
TRBJ1-1,TRBD1,TRBV5-1,NA,TGCGCCAGCACCAGGGGGGAGAACACTGAAGCTTTCTTT,CASTRGENTEAFF
TRBJ2-3,NA,TRBV2,many,TGTGCCAGCAGTGACGGGGGGCCCAGCACAGATACGCAGTATTTT,CASSDGGPSTDTQYF
TRBJ2-1,TRBD2,TRBV4-3,NA,TGCGCCAGCAGCGAGGCCAGCGGGGGTTACAATGAGCAGTTCTTC,CASSEASGGYNEQFF
TRBJ2-1,NA,TRBV5-1,few,TGCGCCAGCAGCTTGATCTCGGGTAACAATGAGCAGTTCTTC,CASSLISGNNEQFF
TRBJ1-1,NA,TRBV4-1,NA,TGCGCCAGCAGCCAAGATCCAGGGGTCCTTGAAGCTTTCTTT,CASSQDPGVLEAFF
TRBJ1-5,NA,TRBV29-1,many,TGCAGCGTTGTCCACGGGGAGGGACAGCCCCAGCATTTT,CSVVHGEGQPQHF
TRBJ2-3,NA,TRBV5-1,many,TGCGCCAGCAGCGGTGGGTCCTACTCCAGCACAGATACGCAGTATTTT,CASSGGSYSSTDTQYF
TRBJ2-3,NA,TRBV5-1,NA,TGCGCCAGCAGCATCGACACAGATACGCAGTATTTT,CASSIDTDTQYF
TRBJ2-3,TRBD2,TRBV3-1,many,TGTGCCAGCAGCCAAAAGGGACTAGCGGGGGGCCTTCGAACAGATACGCAGTATTTT,CASSQKGLAGGLRTDTQYF
TRBJ2-7,NA,TRBV5-1,NA,TGCGCCAGCAGCTCCTCTCTCGAGCAGTACTTC,CASSSSLEQYF
TRBJ2-3,TRBD2,TRBV5-1,NA,TGCGCCAGCAGCTGGGGACTAGCGGGGGCAGATACGCAGTATTTT,CASSWGLAGADTQYF
TRBJ1-4,NA,TRBV5-1,NA,TGCGCCAGCAGCTTGGAGGGTAGTCCCGAGGGGAAACTGTTTTTT,CASSLEGSPEGKLFF